A single T cell receptor (beta chain) is shown here with its context. Its antigen is currently unknown. Germline CDR1 reads DFQATT; CDR2 reads SNEGSKA (reference sequence). CDR3 length: 12 residues. V lost 7 bases and J lost 6; bases outside the gene matches: 9. This specimen belongs to a study of post-analysis software for immune sequencing data. Study background: Progressive-relapsing, secondary progressive and relapsing-remitting multiple sclerosis were among the disease courses included. Study-level findings and limits: There was significantly lower normalized Chao1 diversity in multiple sclerosis patients than in controls. Strong same-batch co-clustering of samples appeared with F measure clustering.

Unique molecular identifiers were built into the TCR beta cDNA libraries. MiXCR, applied by TCRdb to the PCR reads, yields one record per CDR3 protein. The sample lists roughly 150,000 distinct CDR3 sequences; 36% were seen once. The source is a girl aged 10-17 years with multiple sclerosis. This chain joins TRBV20-1 and TRBJ2-7; 7 positions match TRBD1. Sequenced material: blood, taken after autologous hematopoietic stem cell transplantation. The CDR3 bases are TGCAGTGGGTACAGGGGAGCGGCCGAGCAGTACTTC. Translating gives CSGYRGAAEQYF.